The 3 T cell receptor beta chains below come from one sample, sequenced in a study of blood T cells in healthy people across ages. A sample-barcoded 5' primer and a J-beta primer mix were used in a second PCR of about 6 to 12 cycles. Using its own MiXCR run on the 5' RACE reads, TCRdb lists one record per CDR3 protein. The sample yields approximately 320,000 distinct CDR3 sequences, 27% seen once. Input material: blood. These receptors came from a woman aged 70-85 years in good health.

This clonotype was found a few times. V is TRBV7-9 and J is TRBJ2-3; 15 bases line up with TRBD2. Germline assignment: CDR1 SEHNR and CDR2 FQNEAQ (reference sequence). CDR3 length: 15 residues. Losses at the gene ends were 5 bases for V and 6 bases for J; bases not matched to a gene: 3. In DNA form, the CDR3 reads TGTGCCAGCAGCCAGGGACTAGCGGGAGGTGATACGCAGTATTTT. Encoded protein: CASSQGLAGGDTQYF.

The chain combines TRBV27 with TRBJ2-5; D not resolved. There are 13 residues in the CDR3. Germline loops: CDR1 MNHEY, CDR2 SMNVEV (reference sequence). V lost 0 bases to trimming and J lost 2 bases, with 4 bases between them. In nucleotides, the CDR3 is TGTGCCAGCAGTTTATCCAAACAAGAGACCCAGTACTTC. It is translated as CASSLSKQETQYF.

This clonotype was counted many times. The rearrangement uses TRBV15 and TRBJ2-3; TRBD2 matches at 8 bases. V shed 3 bases, J shed 5 bases, and the junction held 4 bases outside the gene matches. This CDR3 has 14 residues. The germline V gene encodes CDR1 LNHNV and CDR2 YYDKDF (reference sequence). CDR3 nucleotides: TGTGCCACCAGCAGCCCGGGGGGGAGAGATACGCAGTATTTT. Translating it yields CATSSPGGRDTQYF.